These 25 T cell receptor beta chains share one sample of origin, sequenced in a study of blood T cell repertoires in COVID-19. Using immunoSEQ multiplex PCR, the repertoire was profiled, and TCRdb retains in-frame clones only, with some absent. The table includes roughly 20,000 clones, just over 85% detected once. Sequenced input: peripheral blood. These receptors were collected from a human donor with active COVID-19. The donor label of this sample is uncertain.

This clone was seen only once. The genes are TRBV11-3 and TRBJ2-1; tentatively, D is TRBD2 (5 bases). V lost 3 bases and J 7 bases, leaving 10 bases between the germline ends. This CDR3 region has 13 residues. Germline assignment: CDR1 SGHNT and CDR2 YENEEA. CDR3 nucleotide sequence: TGTGCCAGCAGCTTTCGGGGTTCTAATGAGCAGTTCTTC. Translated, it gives CASSFRGSNEQFF.

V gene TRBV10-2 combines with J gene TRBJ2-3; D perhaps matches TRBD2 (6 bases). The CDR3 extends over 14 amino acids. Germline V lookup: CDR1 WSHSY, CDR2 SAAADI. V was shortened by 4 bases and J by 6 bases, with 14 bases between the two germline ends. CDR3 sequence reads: CASSASGGLDTQYF. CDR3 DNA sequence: TGCGCCAGCAGTGCCTCCGGGGGTTTGGATACGCAGTATTTT.

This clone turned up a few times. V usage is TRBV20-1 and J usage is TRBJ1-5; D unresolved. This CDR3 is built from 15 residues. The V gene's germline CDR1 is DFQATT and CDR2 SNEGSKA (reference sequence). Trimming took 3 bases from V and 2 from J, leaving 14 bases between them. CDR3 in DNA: TGCAGTGCTAGTGAACTACGTTCCGGCAATCAGCCCCAGCATTTT. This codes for CSASELRSGNQPQHF.

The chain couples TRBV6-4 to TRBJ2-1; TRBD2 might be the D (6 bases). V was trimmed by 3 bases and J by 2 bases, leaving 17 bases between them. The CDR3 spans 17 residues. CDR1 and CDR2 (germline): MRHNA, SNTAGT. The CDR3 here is CASSEWEAHRPYNEQFF. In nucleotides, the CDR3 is TGTGCCAGCAGTGAGTGGGAGGCTCACCGCCCCTACAATGAGCAGTTCTTC.

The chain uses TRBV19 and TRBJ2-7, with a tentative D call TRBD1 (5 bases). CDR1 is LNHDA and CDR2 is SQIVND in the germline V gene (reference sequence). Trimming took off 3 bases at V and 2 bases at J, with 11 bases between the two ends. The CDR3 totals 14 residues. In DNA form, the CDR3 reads TGTGCCAGTAGTATCTCAGGGTTTACCTACGAGCAGTACTTC. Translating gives CASSISGFTYEQYF. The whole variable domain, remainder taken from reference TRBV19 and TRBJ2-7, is DGGITQSPKYLFRKEGQNVTLSCEQNLNHDAMYWYRQDPGQGLRLIYYSQIVNDFQKGDIAEGYSVSREKKESFPLTVTSAQKNPTAFYLCASSISGFTYEQYFGPGTRLTVT.

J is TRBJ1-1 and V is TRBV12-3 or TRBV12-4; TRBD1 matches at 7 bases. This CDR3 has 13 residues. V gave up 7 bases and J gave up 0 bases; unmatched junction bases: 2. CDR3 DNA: TGTGCCAGCACAGGGGGTATGAACACTGAAGCTTTCTTT. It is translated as CASTGGMNTEAFF.

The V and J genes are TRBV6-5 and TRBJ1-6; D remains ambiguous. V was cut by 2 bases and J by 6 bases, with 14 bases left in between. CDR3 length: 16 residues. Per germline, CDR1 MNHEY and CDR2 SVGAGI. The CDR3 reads CASSYTGGKVNSPLHF. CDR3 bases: TGTGCCAGCAGTTACACTGGCGGAAAAGTTAATTCACCCCTCCACTTT.

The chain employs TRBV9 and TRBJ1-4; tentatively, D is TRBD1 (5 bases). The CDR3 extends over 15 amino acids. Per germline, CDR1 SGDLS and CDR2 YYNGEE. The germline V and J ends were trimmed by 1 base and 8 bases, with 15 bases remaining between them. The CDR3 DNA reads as TGTGCCAGCAGCGTAAGTGGCAGGGAAGAGGAAAAACTGTTTTTT. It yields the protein CASSVSGREEEKLFF.

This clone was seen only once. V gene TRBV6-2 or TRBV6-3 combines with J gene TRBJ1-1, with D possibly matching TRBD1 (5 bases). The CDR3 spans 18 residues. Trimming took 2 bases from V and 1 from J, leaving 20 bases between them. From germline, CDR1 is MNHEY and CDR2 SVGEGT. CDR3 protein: CASSYGGGGRTQNTEAFF. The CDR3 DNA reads TGTGCCAGCAGTTACGGGGGGGGAGGCAGGACCCAGAACACTGAAGCTTTCTTT.

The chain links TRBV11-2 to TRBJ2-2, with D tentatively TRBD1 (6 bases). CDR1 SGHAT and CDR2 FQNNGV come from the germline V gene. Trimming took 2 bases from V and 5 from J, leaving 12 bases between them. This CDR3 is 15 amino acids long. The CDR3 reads CASSLTDSPTGELFF. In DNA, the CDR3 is TGTGCCAGCAGCTTAACGGACAGCCCGACCGGGGAGCTGTTTTTT.

The CDR3 loop is CASSLNSGGLSDTQYF. In nucleotides, the CDR3 is TGTGCCAGCAGCTTAAATAGCGGGGGGCTATCAGATACGCAGTATTTT. This chain connects TRBV7-2 to TRBJ2-3, with 10 bases aligning to TRBD2. The CDR3 runs to 16 residues. Per the germline V gene, CDR1 is SGHTA and CDR2 is FQGNSA. J gave up 4 bases and V 2 bases, and 6 bases lay outside the gene matches.

CDR3 nucleotides: TGTGCCAGCAGGTTGGCGGATGACAGCTCCTACGAGCAGTACTTC. Translated: CASRLADDSSYEQYF. The chain couples TRBV6-5 to TRBJ2-7; the D gene is possibly TRBD1 (5 bases). V shed 6 bases and J shed 0 bases, with 15 bases lying between them. There are 15 residues in the CDR3. Germline CDR1 and CDR2: MNHEY and SVGAGI.

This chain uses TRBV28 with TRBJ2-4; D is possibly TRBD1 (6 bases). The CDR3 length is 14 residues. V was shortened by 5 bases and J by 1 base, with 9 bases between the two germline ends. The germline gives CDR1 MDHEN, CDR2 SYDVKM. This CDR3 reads CASSPGQAKNIQYF. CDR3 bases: TGTGCCAGCAGTCCTGGACAGGCCAAAAACATTCAGTACTTC.

CDR3 sequence reads: CASSSGTGKNEQYF. CDR3 in DNA: TGTGCCAGCAGTTCCGGGACAGGGAAGAACGAGCAGTACTTC. The chain couples TRBV7-6 to TRBJ2-7; 9 bases align to TRBD1. CDR1 and CDR2 from the germline V gene are SGHVS and FNYEAQ. This CDR3 has 14 amino acids. The V gene end was trimmed by 6 bases and the J gene end by 5 bases; junction bases not matched to a gene: 8.

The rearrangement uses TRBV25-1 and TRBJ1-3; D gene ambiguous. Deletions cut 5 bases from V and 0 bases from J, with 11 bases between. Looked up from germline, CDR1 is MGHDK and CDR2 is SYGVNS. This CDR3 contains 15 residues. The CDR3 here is CASSTRWSSGNTIYF. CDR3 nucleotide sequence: TGTGCCAGCAGTACCCGGTGGAGCTCTGGAAACACCATATATTTT.

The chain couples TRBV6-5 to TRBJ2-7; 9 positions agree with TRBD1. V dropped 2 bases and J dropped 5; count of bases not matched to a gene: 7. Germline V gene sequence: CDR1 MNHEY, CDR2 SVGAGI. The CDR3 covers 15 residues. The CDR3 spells CASSYLGTGSDEQYF. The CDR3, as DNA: TGTGCCAGCAGTTACCTCGGGACAGGGAGCGACGAGCAGTACTTC.

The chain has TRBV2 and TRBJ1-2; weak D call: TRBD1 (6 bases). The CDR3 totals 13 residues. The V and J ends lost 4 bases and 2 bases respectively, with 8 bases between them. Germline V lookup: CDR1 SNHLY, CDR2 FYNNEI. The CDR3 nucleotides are TGTGCCAGCAGTGGGACAGAGAACTATGGCTACACCTTC. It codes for CASSGTENYGYTF.

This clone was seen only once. CDR3 region: CASSPYLAGDLTRTDTQYF. The CDR3 nucleotides read TGTGCCAGTAGTCCCTACCTAGCGGGGGACCTAACCCGCACAGATACGCAGTATTTT. The chain carries TRBV19 and TRBJ2-3; 10 bases are shared with TRBD2. V trimming: 5 bases; J trimming: 1 base; junction bases outside the gene matches: 15. Germline values: CDR1 LNHDA, CDR2 SQIVND (reference sequence). This CDR3 spans 19 amino acids.

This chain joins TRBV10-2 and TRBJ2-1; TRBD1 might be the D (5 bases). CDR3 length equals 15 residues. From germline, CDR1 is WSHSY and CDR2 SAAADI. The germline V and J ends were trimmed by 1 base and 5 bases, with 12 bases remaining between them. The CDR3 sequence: CASSELGVTHNEQFF. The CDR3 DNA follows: TGCGCCAGCAGTGAGTTAGGGGTAACCCACAATGAGCAGTTCTTC.

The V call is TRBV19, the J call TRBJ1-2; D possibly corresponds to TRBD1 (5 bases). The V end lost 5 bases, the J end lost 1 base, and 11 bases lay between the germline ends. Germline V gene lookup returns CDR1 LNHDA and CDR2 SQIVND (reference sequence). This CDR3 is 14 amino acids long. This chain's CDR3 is CASSATVGNYGYTF. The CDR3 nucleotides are TGTGCCAGTAGTGCGACAGTTGGTAACTATGGCTACACCTTC.

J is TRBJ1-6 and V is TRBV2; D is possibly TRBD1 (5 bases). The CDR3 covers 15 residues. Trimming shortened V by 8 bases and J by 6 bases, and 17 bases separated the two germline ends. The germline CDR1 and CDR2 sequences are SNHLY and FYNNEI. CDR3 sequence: CASSGGRHINSPLHF. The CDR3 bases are TGTGCCAGCTCGGGGGGGAGGCACATTAATTCACCCCTCCACTTT.

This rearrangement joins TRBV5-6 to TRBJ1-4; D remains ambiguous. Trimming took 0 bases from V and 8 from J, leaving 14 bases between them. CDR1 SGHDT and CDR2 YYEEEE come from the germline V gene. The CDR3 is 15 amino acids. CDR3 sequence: CASSLATSAGEKLFF. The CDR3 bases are TGTGCCAGCAGCTTGGCTACGTCGGCGGGAGAAAAACTGTTTTTT.

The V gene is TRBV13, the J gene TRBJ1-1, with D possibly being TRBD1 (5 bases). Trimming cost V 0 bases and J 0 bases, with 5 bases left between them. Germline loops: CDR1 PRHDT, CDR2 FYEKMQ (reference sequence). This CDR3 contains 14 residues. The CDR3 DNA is TGTGCCAGCAGCTTAGGCAGGGTGAACACTGAAGCTTTCTTT. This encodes CASSLGRVNTEAFF.

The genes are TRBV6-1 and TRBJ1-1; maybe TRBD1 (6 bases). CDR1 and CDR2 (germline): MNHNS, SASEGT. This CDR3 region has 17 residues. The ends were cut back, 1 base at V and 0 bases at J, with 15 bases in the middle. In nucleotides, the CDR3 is TGTGCCAGCAGTGAAGGAACCGGACAGAGACTGAACACTGAAGCTTTCTTT. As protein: CASSEGTGQRLNTEAFF.

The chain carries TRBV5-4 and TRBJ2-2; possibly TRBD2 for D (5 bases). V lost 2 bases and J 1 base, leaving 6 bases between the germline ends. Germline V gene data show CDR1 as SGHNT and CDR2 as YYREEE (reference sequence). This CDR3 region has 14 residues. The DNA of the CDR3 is TGTGCCAGCAGCTTAGGACTGAACACCGGGGAGCTGTTTTTT. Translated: CASSLGLNTGELFF.